What follows describes a single T cell receptor (beta chain). This sample was taken from a study of blood T cell repertoires in COVID-19. This CDR3 spans 14 amino acids. Germline V lookup: CDR1 LNHDA, CDR2 SQIVND (reference sequence). Trimming took 5 bases from V and 3 from J; bases not matched to a gene: 3. Measured with immunoSEQ multiplex PCR; TCRdb has only the in-frame clones, and not every one. The table lists around 300,000 clones, roughly nine tenths of them singletons, with 1.7% in the top ten. The receptor's source is a woman in her thirties or forties who had recovered from COVID-19. The J gene is TRBJ1-4, the V gene TRBV19; 7 nucleotides line up with TRBD1. Sequencing input: PBMCs or T cells enriched from blood (not recorded which). The CDR3 DNA sequence: TGTGCCAGTAGTTCGGGACAGCCTAATGAAAAACTGTTTTTT. Protein sequence: CASSSGQPNEKLFF.